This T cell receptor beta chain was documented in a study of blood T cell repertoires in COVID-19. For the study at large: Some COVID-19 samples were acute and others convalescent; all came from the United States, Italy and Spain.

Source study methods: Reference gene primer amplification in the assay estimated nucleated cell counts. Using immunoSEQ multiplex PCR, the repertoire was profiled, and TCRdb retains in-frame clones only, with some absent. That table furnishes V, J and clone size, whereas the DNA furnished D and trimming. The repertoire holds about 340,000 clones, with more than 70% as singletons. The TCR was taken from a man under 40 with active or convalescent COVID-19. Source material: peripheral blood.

The CDR3 loop is CASSPSQNKNEQFF. Here the CDR3 DNA reads TGTGCCAGCTCTCCTTCTCAGAACAAGAATGAGCAGTTCTTC. The V and J genes are TRBV18 and TRBJ2-1; D not certain. V was shortened by 6 bases and J by 7 bases, with 16 bases between the two germline ends. Per germline, CDR1 KGHSH and CDR2 LQKENI. This CDR3 spans 14 amino acids.